Listed below are T cell receptor beta chains from one sample, sequenced in a study of response to subunit inactivated influenza vaccine. A single record per CDR3 protein comes from TCRdb applying MiXCR to the RT-PCR reads. Of hundreds of thousands of distinct CDR3 sequences listed, over 9% are singletons. The sequencing used non-naive T cells sorted from PBMCs, collected less than 15 days before vaccination. All receptors come from a man in his fifties who received an inactivated influenza vaccine. The CDR3 runs from the conserved cysteine through the conserved F or W. The order of the fields is clone size, V gene, J gene, D gene, CDR3 protein, CDR3 DNA. D genes are given only for firm matches. The size of a clone is reported for some rows only, either as once, few or many, or as a class for expanded clones.

many	TRBV6-1	TRBJ1-1	-	CASSLGLSTKAFF	TGTGCCAGCAGTCTGGGACTTTCGACTAAAGCTTTCTTT
few	TRBV5-1	TRBJ2-1	TRBD1	CASSNNPGQVYNEQFF	TGCGCCAGCAGCAACAACCCGGGACAGGTCTACAATGAGCAGTTCTTC
few	TRBV7-8	TRBJ2-7	-	CASSLRATSSYEQYF	TGTGCCAGCAGCCTCCGAGCCACTAGCTCCTACGAGCAGTACTTC
-	TRBV7-2	TRBJ2-7	TRBD1	CASSMGTGGQGEQYF	TGTGCCAGCAGCATGGGGACAGGGGGTCAGGGCGAGCAGTACTTC
few	TRBV18	TRBJ2-1	TRBD2	CASSPSRGGRYNEQFF	TGTGCCAGCTCACCTTCGCGCGGGGGACGTTACAATGAGCAGTTCTTC
few	TRBV12-3/TRBV12-4	TRBJ2-7	TRBD2	CASSPDLAGVNEQYF	TGTGCCAGCAGCCCAGACCTAGCGGGAGTTAACGAGCAGTACTTC
-	TRBV27	TRBJ1-1	-	CASSFSGQGSRAFF	TGTGCCAGCAGTTTTTCAGGTCAGGGTAGCCGGGCTTTCTTT
-	TRBV7-2	TRBJ1-1	-	CASSLAGRDTEAFF	TGTGCCAGCAGCTTAGCGGGCAGGGACACTGAAGCTTTCTTT
few	TRBV12-3/TRBV12-4	TRBJ2-6	-	CASSFGSLGANVLTF	TGTGCCAGCAGTTTTGGGTCCCTGGGGGCCAACGTCCTGACTTTC
many	TRBV29-1	TRBJ2-1	-	CSGAGRGSYNEQFF	TGCAGCGGGGCGGGCAGGGGTTCCTACAATGAGCAGTTCTTC
few	TRBV20-1	TRBJ2-3	TRBD2	CSARDRSGGAVRTDTQYF	TGCAGTGCTAGAGATCGGAGCGGGGGGGCGGTTCGGACAGATACGCAGTATTTT
once	TRBV5-6	TRBJ1-2	-	CASSFPGVGYGYTF	TGTGCCAGCAGCTTCCCGGGCGTGGGCTATGGCTACACCTTC
-	TRBV5-1	TRBJ2-7	TRBD2	CASSLGSSGSVEQYF	TGCGCCAGCAGCTTGGGGTCTAGCGGGAGTGTCGAGCAGTACTTC
-	TRBV3-1	TRBJ2-7	TRBD2	CASSQRGLATEQYF	TGTGCCAGCAGCCAAAGGGGACTAGCGACCGAGCAGTACTTC
few	TRBV14	TRBJ2-7	-	CASSQVGSSYEQYF	TGTGCCAGCAGCCAAGTGGGCAGTTCCTACGAGCAGTACTTC
-	TRBV7-6	TRBJ2-1	-	CASSSAGPAYNEQFF	TGTGCCAGCAGCTCCGCGGGGCCGGCCTACAATGAGCAGTTCTTC
-	TRBV12-3/TRBV12-4	TRBJ2-7	-	CASSLAITEKYEQYF	TGTGCCAGCAGTTTAGCGATAACAGAAAAATACGAGCAGTACTTC
-	TRBV5-1	TRBJ2-3	TRBD2	CATRTSGSFDTQYF	TGCGCCACCCGGACTAGCGGGAGCTTCGATACGCAGTATTTT
-	TRBV7-9	TRBJ1-4	-	CASSLRGGHRNEKLFF	TGTGCCAGCAGCCTTCGAGGGGGACACAGAAATGAAAAACTGTTTTTT
-	TRBV5-1	TRBJ2-7	TRBD1	CASSWETGTHEQYF	TGCGCCAGCAGCTGGGAGACAGGGACCCACGAGCAGTACTTC
few	TRBV14	TRBJ2-7	-	CASSPWGSYEQYF	TGTGCCAGCAGCCCCTGGGGGTCCTACGAGCAGTACTTC
few	TRBV6-2/TRBV6-3	TRBJ2-1	-	CASSLAHEQFF	TGTGCCAGCAGTTTAGCTCATGAGCAGTTCTTC
-	TRBV9	TRBJ2-7	TRBD1	CASSVSNRGEQYF	TGTGCCAGCAGCGTTTCTAACAGGGGCGAGCAGTACTTC
few	TRBV6-4	TRBJ2-3	-	CASSDSGGAGTDTQYF	TGTGCCAGCAGTGACTCGGGGGGGGCTGGCACAGATACGCAGTATTTT
-	TRBV21-1	TRBJ2-5	-	CASSDQGQRETQYF	TGTGCCAGCAGCGACCAGGGACAACGGGAGACCCAGTACTTC
-	TRBV29-1	TRBJ2-3	-	CSVEDPVGWADTQYF	TGCAGCGTTGAAGATCCGGTAGGATGGGCAGATACGCAGTATTTT
many	TRBV12-3/TRBV12-4	TRBJ2-2	-	CASSLGHNTGELFF	TGTGCCAGCAGTTTGGGGCACAACACCGGGGAGCTGTTTTTT
-	TRBV4-2	TRBJ2-1	TRBD1	CASSQEQGVGHNEQFF	TGTGCCAGCAGCCAAGAACAGGGGGTGGGACACAATGAGCAGTTCTTC
-	TRBV6-5	TRBJ2-1	TRBD2	CASSYSTSGVRNEQFF	TGTGCCAGCAGTTACTCGACCAGCGGGGTTCGCAATGAGCAGTTCTTC
-	TRBV24-1	TRBJ2-7	-	CATSESGTLKQYF	TGTGCCACCAGTGAGTCCGGGACCCTAAAGCAGTACTTC
many	TRBV10-3	TRBJ2-3	-	CAISGGLDWLVAGDTQYF	TGTGCCATCAGTGGGGGCCTAGATTGGCTGGTGGCTGGAGATACGCAGTATTTT
-	TRBV2	TRBJ1-6	TRBD1	CASTLDRASYNSPLHF	TGTGCCAGCACCCTCGACAGGGCCTCCTATAATTCACCCCTCCACTTT
-	TRBV2	TRBJ2-7	-	CASSEVFGSYEQYF	TGTGCCAGCAGTGAAGTGTTCGGCAGCTACGAGCAGTACTTC
few	TRBV7-2	TRBJ1-3	-	CASSLAPGTYGNTIYF	TGTGCCAGCAGCTTAGCTCCCGGGACATATGGAAACACCATATATTTT
-	TRBV4-1	TRBJ1-1	-	CASSQTDSMNTEAFF	TGCGCCAGCAGCCAAACGGACAGTATGAACACTGAAGCTTTCTTT
-	TRBV4-1	TRBJ2-7	TRBD2	CASSKEVLGGREQYF	TGCGCCAGCAGCAAAGAGGTATTGGGAGGGCGCGAGCAGTACTTC
many	TRBV19	TRBJ1-1	-	CASNPRVNTEAFF	TGTGCCAGTAACCCACGCGTAAACACTGAAGCTTTCTTT
few	TRBV9	TRBJ2-3	TRBD2	CASSVRGRAGDTQYF	TGTGCCAGCAGCGTACGAGGGAGGGCTGGAGATACGCAGTATTTT
many	TRBV7-2	TRBJ2-1	-	CASSVSWRVSGNEQFF	TGTGCCAGCAGCGTCAGTTGGCGGGTTTCCGGAAATGAGCAGTTCTTC
-	TRBV20-1	TRBJ1-4	-	CSAQSPGWSNEKLFF	TGCAGTGCCCAAAGCCCCGGCTGGTCTAATGAAAAACTGTTTTTT
-	TRBV19	TRBJ2-7	-	CASSPPGGRYEQYF	TGTGCCAGTAGTCCCCCCGGCGGCCGTTACGAGCAGTACTTC
few	TRBV4-2	TRBJ1-6	-	CASSHVGQPHNSPLHF	TGTGCCAGCAGCCATGTTGGACAGCCCCATAATTCACCCCTCCACTTT
few	TRBV28	TRBJ2-3	TRBD1	CASSRQGFTDTQYF	TGTGCCAGCAGTCGACAGGGGTTTACAGATACGCAGTATTTT
-	TRBV5-1	TRBJ1-3	TRBD1	CASSMTGTGNTIYF	TGCGCCAGCAGCATGACAGGGACCGGAAACACCATATATTTT
-	TRBV3-1	TRBJ2-3	TRBD2	CACTKHWDASGASSNTQYF	TGTGCCTGCACCAAGCATTGGGATGCTAGCGGAGCTTCTTCAAATACGCAGTATTTT
many	TRBV28	TRBJ2-7	-	CASSFTIQGPYYEQYF	TGTGCCAGCAGTTTTACCATACAGGGTCCCTACTACGAGCAGTACTTC